This T cell receptor beta chain is drawn from a study of shared clonotypes between healthy human individuals. Study-level background: The study enrolled a couple of women and three men aged 18 to 49.

Naive CD8 cells lacked CD45RO and underwent positive selection for CCR7, leaving out terminally differentiated effector memory CD45RA+ cells. Every subset's genomic DNA went evenly onto several immunoSEQ plates. Here immunoSEQ multiplex PCR was the method, and the copy in TCRdb shows in-frame clones only, minus some. The sample holds hundreds of thousands of clones, about 95% seen once. This CDR3 spans 13 amino acids. V shed 6 bases and J 6 bases; nucleotides not matched to a gene: 7. Germline assignment: CDR1 SGHRS and CDR2 YFSETQ. Source material: naive CD8+ T cells sorted from blood. The V and J genes are TRBV5-1 and TRBJ1-1, with TRBD1 matching over 8 bases. This clonotype was sampled from a woman aged 25 to 39 in good health. In nucleotides, the CDR3 is TGCGCCAGCAATCCAGGGGGCGCATCTGAAGCTTTCTTT. This gives the protein CASNPGGASEAFF.